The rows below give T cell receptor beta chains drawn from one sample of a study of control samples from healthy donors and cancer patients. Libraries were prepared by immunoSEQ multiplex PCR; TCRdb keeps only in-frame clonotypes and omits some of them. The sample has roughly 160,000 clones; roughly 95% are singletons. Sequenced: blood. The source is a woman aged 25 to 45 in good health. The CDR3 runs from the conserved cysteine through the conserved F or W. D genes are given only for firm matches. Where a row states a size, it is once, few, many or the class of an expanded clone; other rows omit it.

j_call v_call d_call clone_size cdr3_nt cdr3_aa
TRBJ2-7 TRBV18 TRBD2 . TGTGCCAGCTCGCCAACTAGCGGGGGGCATTACTACGAGCAGTACTTC CASSPTSGGHYYEQYF
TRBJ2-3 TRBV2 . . TGTGCCAGCTGGGCCGACAGTCGGTGGGATACGCAGTATTTT CASWADSRWDTQYF
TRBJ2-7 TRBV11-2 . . TGTGCCAGCAGCCCTTTTAGAGACCTAGGCGAGCAGTACTTC CASSPFRDLGEQYF
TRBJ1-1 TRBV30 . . TGTGCCTGGAGTCCTCATGTCGGGGGCACTGAAGCTTTCTTT CAWSPHVGGTEAFF
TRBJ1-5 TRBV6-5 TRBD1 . TGTGCCACCGGGACAGCCGTTCAGCCCCAGCATTTT CATGTAVQPQHF
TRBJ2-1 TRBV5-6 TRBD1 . TGTGCCAGCAGCTTCCGGACAGGGGAGAATGAGCAGTTCTTC CASSFRTGENEQFF
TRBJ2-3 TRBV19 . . TGTGCCAGTAGTAGCCCAAGGGGTGGTCGCACAGATACGCAGTATTTT CASSSPRGGRTDTQYF
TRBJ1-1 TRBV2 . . TGTGCCAGCAAAAAGGGAGGGTTGGTGACTGAAGCTTTCTTT CASKKGGLVTEAFF
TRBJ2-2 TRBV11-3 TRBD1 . TGTGCCAGCAGCGCATACAGGGGAAACACCGGGGAGCTGTTTTTT CASSAYRGNTGELFF
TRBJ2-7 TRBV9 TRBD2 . TGTGCCAGCAGCGCCGGGGAGGGTGGTAGCTCCTACGAGCAGTACTTC CASSAGEGGSSYEQYF
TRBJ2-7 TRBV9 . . TGTGCCAGCAGCGGGACAGTGGAGTACGAGCAGTACTTC CASSGTVEYEQYF
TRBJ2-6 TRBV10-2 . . TGCGCCAGCAGTGAACGACAGAGCTCTGGGGCCAACGTCCTGACTTTC CASSERQSSGANVLTF
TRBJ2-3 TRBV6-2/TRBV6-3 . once TGTGCCAGCAGTTACTCGTCCGGAGGGGGGCAAGATACGCAGTATTTT CASSYSSGGGQDTQYF
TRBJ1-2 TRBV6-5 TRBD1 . TGTGCCAGCAGTTACGGGACAGGGGGCGAGGGCTACACCTTC CASSYGTGGEGYTF
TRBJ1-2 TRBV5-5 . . TGTGCCAGCAGCCGACGAGGACAGTATGGCTACACCTTC CASSRRGQYGYTF
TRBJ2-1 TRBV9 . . TGTGCCAGCAGCCCGGGGGCCTCCAGTGAGCAGTTCTTC CASSPGASSEQFF
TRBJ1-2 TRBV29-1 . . TGCAGCGTTGAAGAGGGAGGGGGTGGCTACACCTTC CSVEEGGGGYTF
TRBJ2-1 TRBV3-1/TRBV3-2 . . TGTGCCAGCAGGCAGTATAATGAGCAGTTCTTC CASRQYNEQFF
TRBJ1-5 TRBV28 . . TGTGCCAGCAGCCGTCCAGAGCGCTATCAGCCCCAGCATTTT CASSRPERYQPQHF
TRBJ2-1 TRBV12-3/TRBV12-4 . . TGTGCCAGCAGACTAGGCATTGAGCAGTTCTTC CASRLGIEQFF
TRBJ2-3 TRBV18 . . TGTGCCAGCTCACCAATCTCCGGGGCCGCCACAGATACGCAGTATTTT CASSPISGAATDTQYF
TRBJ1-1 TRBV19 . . TGTGCCAGTAGTTTAAGGGTGAACACTGAAGCTTTCTTT CASSLRVNTEAFF
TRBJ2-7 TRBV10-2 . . TGCGCCAGCAGTGAGTCCCCGGAGGGCTACGAGCAGTACTTC CASSESPEGYEQYF
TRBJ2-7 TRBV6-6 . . TGTGCCAGCAGTCGCCGGGACGTAGCCGAGCAGTACTTC CASSRRDVAEQYF
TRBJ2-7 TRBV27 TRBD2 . TGTGCCAGCAGTGGGACGGGAGGCGGCAACGAGCAGTACTTC CASSGTGGGNEQYF
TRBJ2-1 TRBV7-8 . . TGTGCCACTTCCTTCGGATGGTACAATGAGCAGTTCTTC CATSFGWYNEQFF
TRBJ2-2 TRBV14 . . TGTGCCAGCAGCCAAGATCGGCAGCACACCGGGGAGCTGTTTTTT CASSQDRQHTGELFF
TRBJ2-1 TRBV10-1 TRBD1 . TGCGCCAGCAGCCTACTACAGGGGGCATATGAGCAGTTCTTC CASSLLQGAYEQFF
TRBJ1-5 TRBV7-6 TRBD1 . TGTGCCAGCAGCCCAGAGGGAGACAGGGTTCAGCCCCAGCATTTT CASSPEGDRVQPQHF
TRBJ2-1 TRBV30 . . TGTGCCTGGAAAGGCGAATCCTACAATGAGCAGTTCTTC CAWKGESYNEQFF
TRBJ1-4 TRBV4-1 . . TGCGCCAGCAGCCAAGTGGTTATCTCAAAACTGTTTTTT CASSQVVISKLFF
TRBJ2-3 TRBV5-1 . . TGCGCCAGCAGCTTGGATCTCGGAGGCACAGATACGCAGTATTTT CASSLDLGGTDTQYF
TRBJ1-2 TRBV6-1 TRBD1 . TGTGCCAGCAGTGAAGTCCCGGGACAGGGGGTCTTTGGCTACACCTTC CASSEVPGQGVFGYTF
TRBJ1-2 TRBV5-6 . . TGTGCCAGCAGCGAGGTGGCGGGTAAGGGTTATGGCTACACCTTC CASSEVAGKGYGYTF
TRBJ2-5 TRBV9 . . TGTGCCAGCAGCGTAGGTGCAGTATCCCAAGAGACCCAGTACTTC CASSVGAVSQETQYF
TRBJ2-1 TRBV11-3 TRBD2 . TGTGCCAGCAGCGCCGGATGGGAGGGGACTAGCGCCAACAATGAGCAGTTCTTC CASSAGWEGTSANNEQFF
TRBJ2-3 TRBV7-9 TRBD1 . TGTGCCAGCAGCTGGACCGGGACAGGGAGGACAGATACGCAGTATTTT CASSWTGTGRTDTQYF
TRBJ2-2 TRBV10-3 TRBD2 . TGTGCCATCAGTGAGTCGGGACTAGCGGAGAAGAACACCGGGGAGCTGTTTTTT CAISESGLAEKNTGELFF
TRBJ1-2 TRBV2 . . TGTGCCAGCAGTGAAAAGGGGGTCTATGGCTACACCTTC CASSEKGVYGYTF
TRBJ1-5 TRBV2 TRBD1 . TGTGCCAGCAAGGACAGGGGGAACCAGCCCCAGCATTTT CASKDRGNQPQHF
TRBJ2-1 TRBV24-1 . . TGTGCCACCAGTGATTTTAGAGCGGAACGATACAATGAGCAGTTCTTC CATSDFRAERYNEQFF
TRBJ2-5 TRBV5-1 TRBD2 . TGCGCCAGCAGCCCAGGGACTAGCGGGGGACCGTACCAAGAGACCCAGTACTTC CASSPGTSGGPYQETQYF
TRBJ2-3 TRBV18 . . TGTGCCAGCTCACAGAACCCCGCAGATACGCAGTATTTT CASSQNPADTQYF
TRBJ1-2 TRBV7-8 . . TGTGCCAGCAGCTTAGATGAGATGATCTATGGCTACACCTTC CASSLDEMIYGYTF
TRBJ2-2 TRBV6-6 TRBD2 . TGTGCCAGCAGCCTTAGGGGAGGGGCGAACACCGGGGAGCTGTTTTTT CASSLRGGANTGELFF